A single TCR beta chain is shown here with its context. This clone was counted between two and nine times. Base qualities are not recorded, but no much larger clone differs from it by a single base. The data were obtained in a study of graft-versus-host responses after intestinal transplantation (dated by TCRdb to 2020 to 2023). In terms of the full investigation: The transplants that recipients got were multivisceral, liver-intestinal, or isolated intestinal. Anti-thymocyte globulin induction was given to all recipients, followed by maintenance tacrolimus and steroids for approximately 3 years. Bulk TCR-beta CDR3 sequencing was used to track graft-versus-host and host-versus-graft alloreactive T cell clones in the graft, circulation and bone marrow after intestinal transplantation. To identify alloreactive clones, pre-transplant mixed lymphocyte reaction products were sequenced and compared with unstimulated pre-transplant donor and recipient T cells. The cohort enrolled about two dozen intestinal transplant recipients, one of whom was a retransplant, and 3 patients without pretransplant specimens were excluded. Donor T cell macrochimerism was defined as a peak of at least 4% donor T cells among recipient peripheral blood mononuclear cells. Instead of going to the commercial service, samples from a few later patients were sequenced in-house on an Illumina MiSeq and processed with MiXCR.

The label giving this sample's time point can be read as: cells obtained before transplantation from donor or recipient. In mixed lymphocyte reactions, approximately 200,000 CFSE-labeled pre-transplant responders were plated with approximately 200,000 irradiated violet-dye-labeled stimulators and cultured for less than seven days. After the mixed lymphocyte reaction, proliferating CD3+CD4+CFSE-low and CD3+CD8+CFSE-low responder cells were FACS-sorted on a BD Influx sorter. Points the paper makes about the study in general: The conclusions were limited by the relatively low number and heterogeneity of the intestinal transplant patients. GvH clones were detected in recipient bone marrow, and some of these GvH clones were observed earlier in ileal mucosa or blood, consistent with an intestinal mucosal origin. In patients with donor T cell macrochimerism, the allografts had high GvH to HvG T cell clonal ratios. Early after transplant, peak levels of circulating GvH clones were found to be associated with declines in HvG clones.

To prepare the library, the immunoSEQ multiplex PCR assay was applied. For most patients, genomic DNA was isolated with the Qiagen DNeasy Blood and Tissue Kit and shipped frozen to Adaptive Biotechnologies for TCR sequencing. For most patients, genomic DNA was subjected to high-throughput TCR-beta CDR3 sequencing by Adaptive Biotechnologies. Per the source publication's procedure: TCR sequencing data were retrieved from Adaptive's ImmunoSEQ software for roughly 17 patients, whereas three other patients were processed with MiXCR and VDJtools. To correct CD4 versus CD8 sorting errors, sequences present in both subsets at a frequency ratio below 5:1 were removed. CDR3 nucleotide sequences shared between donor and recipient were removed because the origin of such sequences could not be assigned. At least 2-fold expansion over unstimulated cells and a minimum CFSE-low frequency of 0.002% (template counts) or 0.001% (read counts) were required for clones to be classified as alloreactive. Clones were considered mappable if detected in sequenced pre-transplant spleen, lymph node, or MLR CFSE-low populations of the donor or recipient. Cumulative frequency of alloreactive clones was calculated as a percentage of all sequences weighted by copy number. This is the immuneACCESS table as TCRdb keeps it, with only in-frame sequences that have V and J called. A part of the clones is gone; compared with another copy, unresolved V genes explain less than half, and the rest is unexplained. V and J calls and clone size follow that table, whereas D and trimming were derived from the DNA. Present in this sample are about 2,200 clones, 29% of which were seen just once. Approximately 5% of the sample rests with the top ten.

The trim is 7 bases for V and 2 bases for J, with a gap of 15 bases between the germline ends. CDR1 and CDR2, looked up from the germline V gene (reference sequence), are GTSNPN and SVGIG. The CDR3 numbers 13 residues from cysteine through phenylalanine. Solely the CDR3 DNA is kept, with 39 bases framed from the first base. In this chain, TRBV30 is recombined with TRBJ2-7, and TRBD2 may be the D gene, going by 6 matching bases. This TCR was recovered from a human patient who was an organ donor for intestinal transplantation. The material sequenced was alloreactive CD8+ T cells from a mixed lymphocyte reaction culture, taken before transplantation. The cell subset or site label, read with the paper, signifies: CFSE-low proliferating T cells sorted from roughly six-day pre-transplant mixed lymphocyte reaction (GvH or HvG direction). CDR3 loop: CAFYRDLAYEQYF. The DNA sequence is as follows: TGTGCCTTTTACCGGGACTTAGCCTACGAGCAGTACTTC.